A single sample gave rise to the 24 T cell receptor beta chains below, sequenced in a study of identical twins listed by TCRdb under 2016. The library was obtained by 5' RACE. Sequencing relied on an Illumina HiSeq 2000. TCRdb trimmed public reads at Q25 via fastp, called clones via MiXCR and kept in-frame beta chains. Entries that share a CDR3 protein sequence are merged under the most common genes and DNA. The sample includes about 690,000 distinct CDR3 sequences, with approximately 6% observed a single time. The top ten clones comprise under 2% of the sample. Specimen: naive T cells sorted from blood. This specimen's cell subset or site label, interpreted: cells isolated with a human naive T-cell isolation kit. The receptors come from a man in his late teens or twenties in good health.

This clonotype was counted many times. The chain links TRBV4-3 to TRBJ2-1; possibly TRBD2 for D (6 bases). V was clipped by 0 bases and J by 1 base, with 10 bases between them. The CDR3 has 16 residues. CDR1 is LGHNA, CDR2 YSLEER, per germline. In DNA, the CDR3 is TGCGCCAGCAGCCAAGATGAACTAGCATCCTACAATGAGCAGTTCTTC. Translation: CASSQDELASYNEQFF.

The chain has TRBV28 and TRBJ2-1; 8 bases are shared with TRBD2. V gave up 3 bases and J gave up 4 bases; unmatched junction bases: 5. The CDR3 runs 15 residues. Germline V gives CDR1 MDHEN, CDR2 SYDVKM. Written as DNA, the CDR3 is TGTGCCAGCAGTTTTGCGGGAGGAGGTTACAATGAGCAGTTCTTC. It yields the protein CASSFAGGGYNEQFF. The full variable domain, in which reference TRBV28 and TRBJ2-1 provide the parts outside the CDR3, is DVKVTQSSRYLVKRTGEKVFLECVQDMDHENMFWYRQDPGLGLRLIYFSYDVKMKEKGDIPEGYSVSREKKERFSLILESASTNQTSMYLCASSFAGGGYNEQFFGPGTRLTVL.

The chain has TRBV7-9 and TRBJ2-1, with TRBD2 identical over 14 bases. V shed 5 bases and J 6 bases; nucleotides not matched to a gene: 6. The germline CDR1 and CDR2 sequences are SEHNR and FQNEAQ (reference sequence). The CDR3 totals 16 residues. As DNA, the CDR3 is TGTGCCAGCAGCCCAGTGGGACTAGCGGGAGTCAATGAGCAGTTCTTC. It yields the protein CASSPVGLAGVNEQFF. The full variable domain, rest sourced from reference TRBV7-9 and TRBJ2-1, is DTGVSQNPRHKITKRGQNVTFRCDPISEHNRLYWYRQTLGQGPEFLTYFQNEAQLEKSRLLSDRFSAERPKGSFSTLEIQRTEQGDSAMYLCASSPVGLAGVNEQFFGPGTRLTVL.

The V gene is TRBV20-1, the J gene TRBJ2-5; TRBD1 matches 8 bases. The CDR3 runs 14 residues. The ends lost 2 bases at V and 5 bases at J; junction bases unmatched: 7. Germline CDR1 and CDR2: DFQATT and SNEGSKA (reference sequence). The CDR3 loop is CSARRTGTGETQYF. The CDR3, as DNA: TGCAGTGCTAGAAGGACAGGGACGGGGGAGACCCAGTACTTC.

This clonotype came up many times. This chain links TRBV12-3 or TRBV12-4 with TRBJ1-1; D uncertain. This CDR3 is 13 amino acids long. Trimming stripped 5 bases from V and 0 bases from J, with 7 bases between. CDR3 sequence (DNA): TGTGCCAGCAGTAACGGAGTGAACACTGAAGCTTTCTTT. It specifies CASSNGVNTEAFF.

This clonotype came up many times. The CDR3 here is CSVAGEGNIQYF. CDR3 DNA: TGCAGCGTGGCGGGGGAAGGAAACATTCAGTACTTC. V is TRBV29-1 and J is TRBJ2-4; 7 nucleotides match TRBD2. With 6 bases clipped from V and 6 bases from J, the junction kept 5 bases outside the gene matches. The germline V gene has CDR1 SQVTM and CDR2 ANQGSEA. The CDR3 is 12 amino acids.

This clonotype appeared a few times. The chain is built from TRBV30 and TRBJ2-5; a weak D match, TRBD2 (5 bases). Trimming took off 1 base at V and 6 bases at J, with 18 bases between the two ends. Germline V gene lookup returns CDR1 GTSNPN and CDR2 SVGIG (reference sequence). CDR3 length: 15 amino acids. The CDR3 sequence is CAWSAERRGKQTQYF. The DNA for the CDR3 is TGTGCCTGGAGTGCGGAGCGCCGGGGAAAACAGACCCAGTACTTC.

The rearrangement uses TRBV13 and TRBJ2-5, with D perhaps TRBD2 (8 bases). Germline CDR1 is PRHDT and CDR2 is FYEKMQ (reference sequence). V shed 5 bases and J shed 0 bases, with 19 bases lying between them. This CDR3 is built from 17 residues. The CDR3 DNA sequence: TGTGCCAGCAGCCCCGGGGTAGCGGGACAGTACCAAGAGACCCAGTACTTC. Encoded protein: CASSPGVAGQYQETQYF.

This clonotype was counted ten times or more. The chain recombines TRBV6-1 with TRBJ2-7; D ambiguous. Trimming cost V 8 bases and J 2 bases, with 10 bases left between them. The CDR3 runs to 12 residues. Germline V lookup: CDR1 MNHNS, CDR2 SASEGT. CDR3 sequence: CASQSQTYEQYV. As DNA, the CDR3 is TGTGCCAGCCAAAGCCAAACCTACGAGCAGTACGTC.

This clonotype was counted many times. The gene calls are TRBV12-3 or TRBV12-4 and TRBJ2-1; possible D gene TRBD2, 5 bases. V lost 8 bases to trimming and J lost 7 bases, with 18 bases between them. The CDR3 spans 14 residues. Written as DNA, the CDR3 is TGTGCCAGCTCGGGAAATAAGGCAAGTAATGAGCAGTTCTTC. It is translated as CASSGNKASNEQFF.

The chain has TRBV12-3 or TRBV12-4 and TRBJ2-6; D may be TRBD1 (5 bases). This CDR3 has 18 amino acids. The V end lost 3 bases, the J end lost 1 base, and 16 bases lay between the germline ends. The CDR3 sequence is CASSLSRGRASGANVLTF. DNA for the CDR3: TGTGCCAGCAGTTTGTCAAGGGGAAGGGCTTCTGGGGCCAACGTCCTGACTTTC.

This clonotype was seen many times. The chain joins TRBV7-2 to TRBJ2-3; D not certain. V lost 2 bases, J lost 2 bases, and 14 bases lay in between. The length of the CDR3 is 16 residues. Germline-derived CDR1 and CDR2 are SGHTA and FQGNSA. CDR3: CASSLTRRFVTDTQYF. The CDR3 bases are TGTGCCAGCAGCTTAACTCGACGGTTTGTCACAGATACGCAGTATTTT.

In this sample, this clonotype turned up a few times. The chain combines TRBV5-1 with TRBJ2-5; D is unclear. V dropped 0 bases and J dropped 1 base, with 13 bases sitting between them. This CDR3 is 16 amino acids long. The germline V gene encodes CDR1 SGHRS and CDR2 YFSETQ. DNA for the CDR3: TGCGCCAGCAGCTTGGGTTTCAAGGTTCTCCAAGAGACCCAGTACTTC. It encodes CASSLGFKVLQETQYF. Full variable domain (remainder filled in from reference TRBV5-1 and TRBJ2-5): KAGVTQTPRYLIKTRGQQVTLSCSPISGHRSVSWYQQTPGQGLQFLFEYFSETQRNKGNFPGRFSGRQFSNSRSEMNVSTLELGDSALYLCASSLGFKVLQETQYFGPGTRLLVL.

This clonotype was counted at least ten times. The chain employs TRBV5-1 and TRBJ2-1; D is possibly TRBD2 (6 bases). Germline CDR1 SGHRS, CDR2 YFSETQ. Trimming took 4 bases from V and 0 from J, leaving 23 bases between them. This CDR3 is built from 19 residues. CDR3 sequence reads: CASSPQVGGGMGSYNEQFF. The CDR3 DNA sequence: TGCGCCAGCAGCCCCCAGGTTGGCGGCGGGATGGGCTCCTACAATGAGCAGTTCTTC.

The chain recombines TRBV7-8 with TRBJ1-1, with D hard to call. The germline V and J ends were trimmed by 1 base and 8 bases, with 14 bases remaining between them. The CDR3 loop spans 14 amino acids. In germline, CDR1 is SGHVS, CDR2 FQNEAQ. The CDR3 region is CASSLEGRGREAFF. The CDR3 DNA reads as TGTGCCAGCAGCTTAGAAGGCCGGGGTCGGGAAGCTTTCTTT.

At least ten counts were recorded for this clonotype. The rearrangement links TRBV29-1 to TRBJ1-5; the D is unclear. Trimming took off 6 bases at V and 0 bases at J, with 6 bases between the two ends. CDR1 and CDR2 (germline): SQVTM, ANQGSEA. The CDR3 contains 12 residues. CDR3 in amino acids: CSVQISNQPQHF. The CDR3 coding sequence is TGCAGCGTCCAGATTAGCAATCAGCCCCAGCATTTT.

As concerns this clonotype: This clone may be a read error of a much larger clone one base away. The genes are TRBV20-1 and TRBJ1-3; D gene uncertain. Germline V gives CDR1 DFQATT, CDR2 SNEGSKA (reference sequence). Trimming stripped 7 bases from V and 0 bases from J, with 16 bases between. The CDR3 totals 15 residues. The CDR3 reads CSVRVRKGSGNTIYF. In nucleotides, the CDR3 is TGCAGTGTTCGGGTCCGGAAGGGCTCTGGAAACACCATATATTTT.

The rearrangement links TRBV12-3 or TRBV12-4 to TRBJ1-1, with 9 positions matching TRBD1. This CDR3 spans 14 amino acids. V gave up 8 bases and J gave up 4 bases; unmatched junction bases: 8. The CDR3, as DNA: TGTGCCAGCGGGGGACAGGGAGGTATCACTGAAGCTTTCTTT. This sequence encodes CASGGQGGITEAFF.

V is TRBV12-3 or TRBV12-4 and J is TRBJ1-5; a possible D gene is TRBD1 (5 bases). The CDR3 spans 15 residues. Deletions cut 7 bases from V and 9 bases from J, with 22 bases between. CDR3 coding DNA: TGTGCCAGCACCTCTAGGGGTGGTCGCGATTCGCCCCAGCATTTT. As protein: CASTSRGGRDSPQHF.

This clonotype was seen repeatedly, ten times or more. This chain connects TRBV10-3 to TRBJ2-1; 12 bases line up with TRBD2. Germline V gene data show CDR1 as ENHRY and CDR2 as SYGVKD. This CDR3 has 18 amino acids. With V trimmed by 4 bases and J by 0 bases, 7 bases remained unmatched. The CDR3 loop reads CAISGLAGEHSSYNEQFF. In DNA form, the CDR3 reads TGTGCCATCAGTGGACTAGCGGGAGAGCACAGCTCCTACAATGAGCAGTTCTTC.

The J gene is TRBJ2-3, the V gene TRBV11-2, with 9 nucleotides matching TRBD1. The junction had 16 bases not matched to a gene; V was cut back by 5 bases and J by 4 bases. CDR1 and CDR2 (germline): SGHAT, FQNNGV. There are 18 residues in the CDR3. In nucleotides, the CDR3 is TGTGCCAGCAGCAGCGGACAGGGGATGGTATATAGCGCAGATACGCAGTATTTT. This translates into CASSSGQGMVYSADTQYF.

The V gene is TRBV20-1, the J gene TRBJ2-1; D possibly uses TRBD1 or TRBD2 (6 bases each). Germline lookup yields CDR1 DFQATT and CDR2 SNEGSKA (reference sequence). This CDR3 contains 12 residues. V shed 5 bases and J shed 8 bases, with 13 bases lying between them. The CDR3 loop is CSAARGRDEQFF. As DNA, the CDR3 is TGCAGTGCTGCCCGGGGGCGCGATGAGCAGTTCTTC.

This clonotype was seen many times. The J gene is TRBJ1-1, the V gene TRBV20-1, with 8 bases that match TRBD1. This CDR3 has 14 amino acids. Unmatched junction bases numbered 4, after V lost 3 bases and J lost 1 base. Germline V gene data show CDR1 as DFQATT and CDR2 as SNEGSKA (reference sequence). Here the CDR3 reads CSARTGVENTEAFF. CDR3 nucleotides: TGCAGTGCTAGGACAGGGGTAGAGAACACTGAAGCTTTCTTT.

This clonotype was recorded at least ten times. The chain couples TRBV12-3 or TRBV12-4 to TRBJ2-1; a possible D gene is TRBD2 (6 bases). V lost 5 bases and J lost 8, with 16 bases in between. The CDR3 is made up of 14 amino acids. CDR3 amino acids: CASSRTGTFDEQFF. DNA of the CDR3: TGTGCCAGCAGTCGTACCGGGACTTTCGATGAGCAGTTCTTC.